This T cell receptor beta chain was observed in a study of shared clonotypes between healthy human individuals. The CDR3 contains 16 residues. Germline CDR1 is SGHRS and CDR2 is YFSETQ. Trimming removed 4 bases from V and 5 bases from J, with 19 bases in between. Study observations and caveats: Sharing across four donors was seen in roughly 5% of naive CD4 clonotypes.

Naive CD8 cells lacked CD45RO, underwent positive selection for CCR7 and left out terminally differentiated effector memory CD45RA+ cells. Deep-level running was used for the assay. Every subset's genomic DNA went evenly onto several immunoSEQ plates. As handled by the study authors: Sequence data from immunoSEQ were junction-only and lacked quality scores; consequently, filtering differed. Repertoires were generated with immunoSEQ multiplex PCR, while TCRdb's copy carries only in-frame clones and drops some. That table supplies the V and J calls and clone size; D and trimming were determined from the DNA. This repertoire shows about 2,100,000 clones, approximately 94% found once; its top ten account for roughly 1.7%. This clone was seen a single time. Antigen unknown.

The chain couples TRBV5-1 to TRBJ2-1; D is unresolved. Sequenced: naive CD8+ T cells from PBMCs. This TCR came from a man between 18 and 29 years old in good health. Some clones in this sample may be carry-over from other donors' samples. CDR3 nucleotides: TGCGCCAGCAGCGCCGCAGGAGTCCCGTTACACAATGAGCAGTTCTTC. Translated: CASSAAGVPLHNEQFF. The full variable domain, its missing parts supplied by reference TRBV5-1 and TRBJ2-1, is KAGVTQTPRYLIKTRGQQVTLSCSPISGHRSVSWYQQTPGQGLQFLFEYFSETQRNKGNFPGRFSGRQFSNSRSEMNVSTLELGDSALYLCASSAAGVPLHNEQFFGPGTRLTVL.